This T cell receptor (beta chain) emerged from a study of OX40 agonist ivuxolimab in advanced cancers. Trimming took 0 bases from V and 0 from J, leaving 10 bases between them. Germline V gives CDR1 LNHNV, CDR2 YYDKDF (reference sequence). CDR3 length: 16 residues. Sequencing used immunoSEQ multiplex PCR; TCRdb keeps in-frame clones, though not all of them. The sample has tens of thousands of clones, approximately 79% seen once. About this clone itself: The antigen remains unidentified.

Regarding the study as a whole: At 0.1 to 3.0 mg/kg, CD4+ and CD8+ blood T cells expanded clonally by week 6.

This TCR derives from an adult with an advanced solid tumor such as melanoma, head and neck, liver or kidney cancer. Sequences were derived from CD4+ or CD8+ T cells sorted from blood, sampled in a trial of the OX40 agonist ivuxolimab. This rearrangement joins TRBV15 to TRBJ2-3; D is perhaps TRBD2 (5 bases). This CDR3 is CATSRDSRGSTDTQYF. CDR3 sequence (DNA): TGTGCCACCAGCAGAGATTCGAGAGGGAGCACAGATACGCAGTATTTT.